This paragraph reports one T cell receptor (beta chain). Its antigen is as yet unknown. The entry originates in a study of monozygotic twins with cystic fibrosis. Study context: With about 15 PCR cycles, barcoded libraries came from about 2.9 micrograms of fragmented DNA. Findings and limits, study-wide: Low clonality (median roughly 0.0095) suggested a mostly naive repertoire.

The method was immunoSEQ multiplex PCR; TCRdb's version includes in-frame clones alone and lacks a portion of them. Here the sample spans approximately 34,000 clones, just over 95% being singletons. Germline values: CDR1 MNHEY, CDR2 SMNVEV (reference sequence). The CDR3 has 13 residues. V was clipped by 2 bases and J by 2 bases, with 6 bases between them. Sequences were obtained from blood. The chain has TRBV27 and TRBJ1-2; D may be TRBD1 (6 bases). The receptor comes from a girl aged 2-10 years with cystic fibrosis. The CDR3 nucleotides are TGTGCCAGCAGTTTAGGACAGAACTATGGCTACACCTTC. As protein: CASSLGQNYGYTF.